This T cell receptor (beta chain) was recovered during a study of blood T cell repertoires in COVID-19. Overall study context: Material from acute and convalescent COVID-19 was sourced from the United States, Italy and Spain.

Study processing details: Quantification of nucleated cells was approximated via reference gene primer amplification. Libraries were prepared by immunoSEQ multiplex PCR; TCRdb keeps only in-frame clonotypes and omits some of them. D and trimming were read from the DNA, whereas the V and J calls and clone size are those reported in that table. Of about 240,000 clones listed, 82% are singletons. The CDR3 is 16 amino acids. Per the germline V gene, CDR1 is SGHRS and CDR2 is YFSETQ. The junction had 9 bases not matched to a gene; V was cut back by 4 bases and J by 4 bases. The TCR was taken from a woman in her fifties or sixties with active or convalescent COVID-19. V gene TRBV5-1 combines with J gene TRBJ2-3; 10 nucleotides match TRBD1. The sequenced material came from peripheral blood. The chain's CDR3 is CASSPIGTGVADTQYF. The CDR3 DNA reads as TGCGCCAGCAGCCCGATAGGGACAGGGGTTGCAGATACGCAGTATTTT.